This T cell receptor beta chain was obtained from a study of human T cells and chemical hapten exposure. This CDR3 spans 16 amino acids. Trimming cost V 1 base and J 5 bases, with 19 bases left between them. CDR1 SQVTM and CDR2 ANQGSEA come from the germline V gene. Study-level findings and limits: After DPC sensitization, TCRs above 1 in 1000 frequency showed no change.

The time point is: patch test 2, 6 weeks after DPC sensitization. The treatment is: therapeutic diphenylcyclopropenone sensitization with weekly scalp DPC. A remark on this clonotype: Antigen: not known.

TCRdb itself ran the RACE reads through MiXCR, one entry per CDR3 protein. The profile covers under 75,000 distinct CDR3 sequences, with 6.5% to 10% appearing a single time and around 3.5% taken by the ten largest. This clonotype originated in a woman between 45 and 60 years old with alopecia areata. Some clones in this sample may be carry-over from other donors' samples. This sequence joins TRBV29-1 and TRBJ2-3, with D unclear. Material: whole blood, obtained in connection with sensitization to the hapten diphenylcyclopropenone (DPC). The CDR3 DNA reads TGCAGCGTTGAAGCCCGCCGGCCCGGAACGGAAGATACGCAGTATTTT. This sequence encodes CSVEARRPGTEDTQYF.